Listed here are 27 T cell receptor beta chains from one sample, sequenced in a study of blood T cell repertoires in COVID-19. Only in-frame clones appear in the TCRdb table, and some are missing; sequencing was by immunoSEQ multiplex PCR. The sample records about 280,000 clones, around 82% being singletons. The specimen was peripheral blood. The receptor source for this set is a woman in her forties or fifties who had recovered from COVID-19.

The J gene is TRBJ1-4, the V gene TRBV27, with D perhaps TRBD1 (6 bases). Per germline, CDR1 MNHEY and CDR2 SMNVEV (reference sequence). The CDR3 is made up of 16 amino acids. V shed 6 bases and J shed 4 bases, with 18 bases lying between them. The CDR3 loop reads CASRSTSRDINEKLFF. For the CDR3, the DNA is TGTGCCAGCAGATCTACTTCTCGGGACATTAATGAAAAACTGTTTTTT.

V and J are TRBV6-2 or TRBV6-3 and TRBJ1-1; D remains ambiguous. The CDR3 covers 13 residues. V lost 6 bases, J lost 4 bases, and 12 bases lay in between. Germline loops: CDR1 MNHEY, CDR2 SVGEGT. For the CDR3, the DNA is TGTGCCAGCAGCTGGGTCCGAGGCACTGAAGCTTTCTTT. Its translation is CASSWVRGTEAFF.

The CDR3 here is CASSAERGNSPLHF. The CDR3 nucleotides are TGCGCCAGCAGTGCAGAAAGGGGGAATTCACCCCTCCACTTT. The chain employs TRBV10-2 and TRBJ1-6; D might be TRBD1 (6 bases). The length of the CDR3 is 14 residues. Trimming left V 4 bases short and J 7 bases short, with 11 bases between. The germline CDR1 and CDR2 sequences are WSHSY and SAAADI.

The chain couples TRBV7-2 to TRBJ2-3; TRBD2 aligns across 14 bases. The germline gives CDR1 SGHTA, CDR2 FQGNSA. CDR3 length: 17 residues. With 3 bases clipped from V and 4 bases from J, the junction kept 6 bases outside the gene matches. CDR3 in DNA: TGTGCCAGCAGCTTGCGACTAGCGGGAGGGCCCGCAGATACGCAGTATTTT. It is translated as CASSLRLAGGPADTQYF.

V is TRBV23-1 and J is TRBJ2-2, with a possible D match to TRBD2 (6 bases). TRBV23-1 carries the ORF label, with uncertain function. The CDR3 is 20 amino acids. Trimming pared 0 bases from V and 1 base from J, leaving 21 bases between. The CDR3 loop reads CASSQSLDGRRGENTGELFF. The CDR3 coding sequence is TGCGCCAGCAGTCAATCCCTAGATGGTCGGCGGGGTGAGAACACCGGGGAGCTGTTTTTT.

This clone was observed a handful of times. The chain couples TRBV6-2 or TRBV6-3 to TRBJ1-5; 7 bases are a match to TRBD1. The CDR3 is 15 amino acids. In germline, CDR1 is MNHEY, CDR2 SVGEGT. J was trimmed by 4 bases and V by 2 bases; bases with no gene match: 5. Written as DNA, the CDR3 is TGTGCCAGCAGTTACGGCAGGGGGTATAATCAGCCCCAGCATTTT. Its protein is CASSYGRGYNQPQHF.

The rearrangement joins TRBV30 to TRBJ2-3; 7 bases map to TRBD2. After removal of 3 bases from V and 3 bases from J, the junction contained 6 bases not matched to a gene. The CDR3 contains 14 residues. In germline, CDR1 is GTSNPN, CDR2 SVGIG (reference sequence). CDR3 in amino acids: CAWRPGGATDTQYF. DNA for the CDR3: TGTGCCTGGAGACCGGGAGGCGCAACAGATACGCAGTATTTT.

This chain connects TRBV21-1 to TRBJ2-7; the D segment call TRBD2 is taken from the table without a DNA check. TRBV21-1 is recorded as a pseudogene. This CDR3 has 14 amino acids. The DNA for the CDR3 is TGTGCCGCCTCTATTCCCGACCGGGTCTACGAGCAGTACTTC. Translation: CAASIPDRVYEQYF.

This clone was counted only a few times. This chain connects TRBV19 to TRBJ1-2, with 7 nucleotides matching TRBD1. This CDR3 has 15 amino acids. V was clipped by 7 bases and J by 4 bases; unmatched bases: 12. CDR1 is LNHDA, CDR2 SQIVND, per germline (reference sequence). CDR3 region: CASIGPGQKIYGYTF. CDR3 DNA: TGTGCCAGTATTGGGCCGGGACAGAAAATCTATGGCTACACCTTC.

V usage is TRBV5-1 and J usage is TRBJ1-2; weak D call: TRBD1 (5 bases). Germline CDR1 and CDR2: SGHRS and YFSETQ. This CDR3 region has 14 residues. Trimming took 3 bases from V and 1 from J, leaving 10 bases between them. CDR3 bases: TGCGCCAGCAGCTCTCAGGGCCGTAACTATGGCTACACCTTC. It codes for CASSSQGRNYGYTF.

Here the CDR3 reads CASSRTGGQAFF. The CDR3 nucleotides are TGTGCCAGCAGTCGGACAGGGGGACAGGCTTTCTTT. The V gene is TRBV27, the J gene TRBJ1-1; 10 nucleotides match TRBD1. The germline V gene encodes CDR1 MNHEY and CDR2 SMNVEV (reference sequence). J was trimmed by 11 bases and V by 5 bases; bases with no gene match: 5. This CDR3 spans 12 amino acids.

The V call is TRBV6-1, the J call TRBJ1-1, with D possibly being TRBD1 (5 bases). This CDR3 spans 14 amino acids. The germline V and J ends were trimmed by 3 bases and 8 bases, with 16 bases remaining between them. Germline assignment: CDR1 MNHNS and CDR2 SASEGT. CDR3 bases: TGTGCCAGCAGTGATCAGGGTACTCTGATGGAAGCTTTCTTT. Translated, it gives CASSDQGTLMEAFF.

This sequence joins TRBV12-5 and TRBJ1-2; D may be TRBD1 (5 bases). V dropped 4 bases and J dropped 6 bases, with 12 bases sitting between them. The germline V gene has CDR1 LGHNT and CDR2 FRNRAP. This CDR3 is 13 amino acids long. DNA of the CDR3: TGTGCTAGTGGTTCGGGACTCTACCATGGCTACACCTTC. Translated: CASGSGLYHGYTF.

The chain is built from TRBV9 and TRBJ2-7; 10 bases match TRBD2. The CDR3 consists of 16 residues. V shed 0 bases and J 6 bases; nucleotides not matched to a gene: 9. CDR1 is SGDLS, CDR2 YYNGEE, per germline. The CDR3 DNA reads as TGTGCCAGCAGCGTAGAAGCGGGGGGGCTGTTAGGCGAGCAGTACTTC. Translating it yields CASSVEAGGLLGEQYF. Supplemented by reference TRBV9 and TRBJ2-7, the full variable domain reads DSGVTQTPKHLITATGQRVTLRCSPRSGDLSVYWYQQSLDQGLQFLIQYYNGEERAKGNILERFSAQQFPDLHSELNLSSLELGDSALYFCASSVEAGGLLGEQYFGPGTRLTVT.

This chain uses TRBV7-8 with TRBJ1-5, with D maybe TRBD1 (5 bases). The ends were cut back, 3 bases at V and 11 bases at J, with 17 bases in the middle. CDR3 length: 14 residues. Germline CDR1 and CDR2: SGHVS and FQNEAQ. The CDR3 DNA sequence: TGTGCCAGCAGCTTCTCGGCGGGGGAAAGTGCCCAGCATTTT. It translates to CASSFSAGESAQHF.

This clone was detected only a few times. This chain joins TRBV27 and TRBJ1-1; TRBD1 might be the D (5 bases). The germline V gene encodes CDR1 MNHEY and CDR2 SMNVEV (reference sequence). This CDR3 has 15 amino acids. V was clipped by 0 bases and J by 5 bases, with 13 bases between them. For the CDR3, the DNA is TGTGCCAGCAGTTTATCTTGGGGAGGGGATACTGAAGCTTTCTTT. This codes for CASSLSWGGDTEAFF.

The chain is built from TRBV24-1 and TRBJ1-2; D uncertain. V shed 4 bases and J shed 4 bases, with 12 bases lying between them. Per germline, CDR1 KGHDR and CDR2 SFDVKD. There are 14 residues in the CDR3. This CDR3 is CATSEAGEGYGYTF. The CDR3 DNA follows: TGTGCCACCAGTGAGGCCGGGGAGGGCTATGGCTACACCTTC.

The genes are TRBV4-2 and TRBJ2-1, with D uncertain. CDR1 LGHNA and CDR2 YNFKEQ come from the germline V gene. V lost 1 base and J 5 bases, leaving 9 bases between the germline ends. The CDR3 loop spans 14 amino acids. The CDR3 sequence: CASSQASVDNEQFF. The CDR3, as DNA: TGTGCCAGCAGCCAAGCATCGGTTGACAATGAGCAGTTCTTC.

The V call is TRBV28, the J call TRBJ2-1; D is possibly TRBD2 (6 bases). This CDR3 contains 15 residues. The germline gives CDR1 MDHEN, CDR2 SYDVKM. V lost 2 bases, J lost 5 bases, and 13 bases lay in between. The CDR3 region is CASSLGSGRHNEQFF. The CDR3 DNA sequence: TGTGCCAGCAGTTTAGGTAGCGGTCGCCACAATGAGCAGTTCTTC.

The V call is TRBV5-1, the J call TRBJ2-2; possible D gene TRBD2, 6 bases. Germline V gene data show CDR1 as SGHRS and CDR2 as YFSETQ. The length of the CDR3 is 14 residues. V dropped 4 bases and J dropped 4 bases, with 11 bases sitting between them. CDR3 bases: TGCGCCAGCAGCGCCGGAGGGCGCACCGGGGAGCTGTTTTTT. Protein: CASSAGGRTGELFF.

This clone appeared once. This chain links TRBV5-1 with TRBJ2-3, with 9 bases that match TRBD2. CDR1 is SGHRS, CDR2 YFSETQ, per germline. CDR3 length: 17 amino acids. J gave up 4 bases and V 1 base, and 10 bases lay outside the gene matches. CDR3 loop: CASSLSRAGGLSDTQYF. The CDR3 region has the DNA TGCGCCAGCAGCTTGTCTCGAGCGGGAGGCCTTTCAGATACGCAGTATTTT.

The rearrangement links TRBV5-5 to TRBJ2-5; D might be TRBD1 (6 bases). Germline CDR1 reads SGHKS; CDR2 reads YYEKEE (reference sequence). This CDR3 region has 18 residues. V was pared by 4 bases and J by 0 bases, with 22 bases between. This chain's CDR3 is CASSPRDNLMGYQETQYF. The CDR3 DNA reads as TGTGCCAGCAGCCCCCGGGACAACCTGATGGGGTACCAAGAGACCCAGTACTTC. Using reference TRBV5-5 and TRBJ2-5 for the parts outside the CDR3, the full variable domain is DAGVTQSPTHLIKTRGQQVTLRCSPISGHKSVSWYQQVLGQGPQFIFQYYEKEERGRGNFPDRFSARQFPNYSSELNVNALLLGDSALYLCASSPRDNLMGYQETQYFGPGTRLLVL.

This clone was seen only once. V is TRBV9 and J is TRBJ2-3; 7 bases align to TRBD2. The germline V gene encodes CDR1 SGDLS and CDR2 YYNGEE. Trimming took 4 bases from V and 0 from J; bases not matched to a gene: 5. This CDR3 region has 15 residues. In nucleotides, the CDR3 is TGTGCCAGCAGCCCCGGGGGGACTAGCACAGATACGCAGTATTTT. This sequence encodes CASSPGGTSTDTQYF.

The genes are TRBV5-1 and TRBJ1-2; D is ambiguous. V dropped 4 bases and J dropped 2 bases, with 9 bases sitting between them. CDR1 is SGHRS and CDR2 is YFSETQ in the germline V gene. CDR3 length equals 13 residues. The CDR3 DNA is TGCGCCAGCAGCGCCCAGGTAAACTATGGCTACACCTTC. As protein: CASSAQVNYGYTF.

A word on this clone: The sample contains more than one DNA sequence encoding this CDR3. This chain connects TRBV27 to TRBJ2-3; D not resolved. Germline CDR1 is MNHEY and CDR2 is SMNVEV (reference sequence). This CDR3 spans 13 amino acids. The V end lost 3 bases, the J end lost 1 base, and 5 bases lay between the germline ends. The CDR3 sequence: CASSFGGTDTQYF. CDR3 sequence (DNA): TGTGCCAGCAGTTTCGGTGGCACAGATACGCAGTATTTT.

The V call is TRBV28, the J call TRBJ2-4; 9 nucleotides agree with TRBD2. CDR1 is MDHEN and CDR2 is SYDVKM in the germline V gene. V shed 6 bases and J 1 base; nucleotides not matched to a gene: 22. The length of the CDR3 is 21 residues. Written as DNA, the CDR3 is TGTGCCAGCAGCCACCCCCGACCGACTAGCGGCTTCAGTGGGGCCAAAAACATTCAGTACTTC. The encoded protein is CASSHPRPTSGFSGAKNIQYF.

The chain links TRBV21-1 to TRBJ2-3; whether TRBD2, the table's D call, matches the DNA was not checked. TRBV21-1 is recorded as a pseudogene. The CDR3 covers 17 residues. The DNA for the CDR3 is TGTGCCAGCAGCTTAAGGGGACTAGCGGGATTCACAGATACGCAGTATTTT. Protein: CASSLRGLAGFTDTQYF.